The source of this TCR beta chain is a study of OX40 agonist ivuxolimab in advanced cancers. This clone was counted between two and nine times. Germline lookup yields CDR1 MDHEN and CDR2 SYDVKM. The V segment lost 7 bases and the J segment 5 bases; nucleotides outside the gene matches: 5. The CDR3 covers 13 residues. Data came from immunoSEQ multiplex PCR; TCRdb stores just in-frame clones and leaves some out. The sample holds just under 45,000 clones, 80% seen once. This chain joins TRBV28 and TRBJ1-2, with 9 bases identical to TRBD1. This TCR was recovered from an adult with an advanced solid tumor such as melanoma, head and neck, liver or kidney cancer. Specimen: CD4+ or CD8+ T cells sorted from blood, collected in a trial of the OX40 agonist ivuxolimab. CDR3 sequence: CASIKGQGYGYTF. In DNA form, the CDR3 reads TGTGCCAGCATTAAAGGACAGGGGTATGGCTACACCTTC.